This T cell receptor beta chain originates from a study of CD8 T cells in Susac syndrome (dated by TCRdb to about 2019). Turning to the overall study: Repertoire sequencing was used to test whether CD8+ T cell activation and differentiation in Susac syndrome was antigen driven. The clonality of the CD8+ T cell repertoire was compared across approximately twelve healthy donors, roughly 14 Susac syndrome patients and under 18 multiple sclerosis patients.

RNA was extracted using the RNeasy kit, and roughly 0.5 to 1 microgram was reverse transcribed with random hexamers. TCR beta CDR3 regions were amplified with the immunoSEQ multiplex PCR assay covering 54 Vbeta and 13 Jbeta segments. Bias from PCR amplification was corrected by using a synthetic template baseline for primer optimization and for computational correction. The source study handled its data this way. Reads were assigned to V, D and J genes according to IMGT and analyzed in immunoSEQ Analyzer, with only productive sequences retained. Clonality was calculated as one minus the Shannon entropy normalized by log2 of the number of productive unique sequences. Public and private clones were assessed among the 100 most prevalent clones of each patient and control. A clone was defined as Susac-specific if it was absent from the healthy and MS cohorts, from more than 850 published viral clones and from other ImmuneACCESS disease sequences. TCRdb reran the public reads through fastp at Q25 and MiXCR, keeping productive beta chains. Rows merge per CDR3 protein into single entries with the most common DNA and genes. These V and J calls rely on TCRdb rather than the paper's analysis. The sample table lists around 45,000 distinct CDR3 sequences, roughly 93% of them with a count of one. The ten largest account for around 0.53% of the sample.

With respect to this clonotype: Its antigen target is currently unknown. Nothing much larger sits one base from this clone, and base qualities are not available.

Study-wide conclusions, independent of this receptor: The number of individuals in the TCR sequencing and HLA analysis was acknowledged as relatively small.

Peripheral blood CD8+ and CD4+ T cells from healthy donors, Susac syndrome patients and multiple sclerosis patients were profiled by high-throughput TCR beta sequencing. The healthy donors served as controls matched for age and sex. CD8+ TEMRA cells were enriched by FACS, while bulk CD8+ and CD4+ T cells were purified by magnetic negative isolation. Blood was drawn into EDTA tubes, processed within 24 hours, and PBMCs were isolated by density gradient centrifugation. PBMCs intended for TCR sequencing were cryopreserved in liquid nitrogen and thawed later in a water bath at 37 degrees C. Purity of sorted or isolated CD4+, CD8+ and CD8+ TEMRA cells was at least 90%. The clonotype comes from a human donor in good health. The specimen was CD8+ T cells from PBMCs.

The nucleotides read TGTGCTAGTACTGGTTCTAGCTCCTACGAGCAGTACTTC. Its coded protein is CASTGSSSYEQYF. The chain is encoded by TRBV18 joined to TRBJ2-7, with the D gene uncertain. Spanning cysteine to phenylalanine, the CDR3 consists of 13 amino acids. Kept here is only the CDR3 DNA, which spans 39 bases and is read in frame from base 1. The germline V gene yields KGHSH for CDR1 and LQKENI for CDR2.